This passage covers 2 T cell receptor beta chains from one sample sequenced in a study of STAT5B mutations in CD4+ large granular lymphocyte leukemia. Only in-frame clones appear in the TCRdb table, and some are missing; sequencing was by immunoSEQ multiplex PCR. The sample has roughly 48,000 clones, around 70% seen once. The sequenced sample was CD4+ T cells from blood buffy coats. The receptors were sampled from a human donor in good health.

V and J are TRBV29-1 and TRBJ2-7; 12 nucleotides agree with TRBD1. The V gene's germline CDR1 is SQVTM and CDR2 ANQGSEA. The CDR3 spans 15 residues. With 3 bases clipped from V and 4 bases from J, the junction kept 7 bases outside the gene matches. CDR3 in amino acids: CSVEGGTGGLYEQYF. The CDR3 DNA is TGCAGCGTTGAGGGGGGGACAGGGGGCCTATACGAGCAGTACTTC.

V usage is TRBV5-6 and J usage is TRBJ2-5; D not resolved. Per germline, CDR1 SGHDT and CDR2 YYEEEE. V lost 4 bases to trimming and J lost 4 bases, with 8 bases between them. CDR3 length equals 12 residues. CDR3 residues: CASSLTSETQYF. CDR3 nucleotide sequence: TGTGCCAGCAGCCTTACGTCAGAGACCCAGTACTTC.